The 13 T cell receptor beta chains in this list originate from one sample, sequenced in a study of blood T cell repertoires in COVID-19. Method: immunoSEQ multiplex PCR; TCRdb's copy keeps in-frame clones and lacks some. This sample carries approximately 360,000 clones, more than 75% of them seen once, and the ten largest clones take 0.95% to 1%. The sequenced sample was PBMCs or T cells enriched from blood (not recorded which). These receptors came from a woman in her 30s with acute COVID-19.

The rearrangement links TRBV7-2 to TRBJ1-6, with TRBD1 matching 7 bases. Germline V gene sequence: CDR1 SGHTA, CDR2 FQGNSA. The length of the CDR3 is 15 residues. J gave up 4 bases and V 0 bases, and 0 bases lay outside the gene matches. As DNA, the CDR3 is TGTGCCAGCAGCTTAGCCAGGGGGTATAATTCACCCCTCCACTTT. It is translated as CASSLARGYNSPLHF.

The V call is TRBV5-1, the J call TRBJ2-6, with D possibly matching TRBD1 (5 bases). This CDR3 is built from 15 residues. Germline V gene data show CDR1 as SGHRS and CDR2 as YFSETQ. Trimming pared 2 bases from V and 4 bases from J, leaving 10 bases between. The CDR3 region has the DNA TGCGCCAGCAGCTTCGACAGTGCCGGGGCCAACGTCCTGACTTTC. Its protein product is CASSFDSAGANVLTF.

The chain recombines TRBV5-1 with TRBJ1-5, with 10 bases aligning to TRBD1. This CDR3 comprises 14 residues. V dropped 4 bases and J dropped 6; count of bases not matched to a gene: 4. CDR1 is SGHRS and CDR2 is YFSETQ in the germline V gene. The CDR3 region has the DNA TGCGCCAGCAGCAATGGGACAGGGGTTCAGCCCCAGCATTTT. It is translated as CASSNGTGVQPQHF.

The rearrangement joins TRBV27 to TRBJ1-2, with 7 bases matching TRBD1. Germline loops: CDR1 MNHEY, CDR2 SMNVEV (reference sequence). V dropped 5 bases and J dropped 4; count of bases not matched to a gene: 10. The CDR3 sequence is 15 residues long. CDR3 in amino acids: CASSQLRDSVYGYTF. The CDR3 DNA is TGTGCCAGCAGTCAACTTCGGGACAGCGTCTATGGCTACACCTTC.

The CDR3: CASSFNDRDQPQHF. DNA of the CDR3: TGTGCCAGCAGCTTCAACGACAGGGATCAGCCCCAGCATTTT. This chain links TRBV5-5 with TRBJ1-5; 7 bases map to TRBD1. Trimming cost V 2 bases and J 5 bases; bases outside gene matches: 4. Germline loops: CDR1 SGHKS, CDR2 YYEKEE (reference sequence). The CDR3 totals 14 residues.

This clone was picked up one time. The J gene is TRBJ2-2, the V gene TRBV7-2; D is perhaps TRBD2 (5 bases). V gave up 3 bases and J gave up 6 bases, with 17 bases separating them. Germline-derived CDR1 and CDR2 are SGHTA and FQGNSA. The CDR3 is 16 residues long. CDR3 protein: CASSFHRAPGSGELFF. CDR3 DNA sequence: TGTGCCAGCAGCTTCCACCGGGCCCCGGGGTCCGGGGAGCTGTTTTTT.

CDR3: CAIPLRGKPLSNQPQHF. CDR3 coding DNA: TGTGCCATCCCCCTCAGGGGCAAGCCCTTAAGCAATCAGCCCCAGCATTTT. The chain uses TRBV21-1 and TRBJ1-5; whether TRBD1, the table's D call, matches the DNA was not checked. TRBV21-1 is described as a pseudogene. The CDR3 has 17 amino acids.

This chain joins TRBV24-1 and TRBJ1-5, with 9 nucleotides matching TRBD1. There are 16 residues in the CDR3. The germline gives CDR1 KGHDR, CDR2 SFDVKD. V was clipped by 12 bases and J by 4 bases; unmatched bases: 15. CDR3 sequence: CAAPGQGKNKNQPQHF. CDR3 DNA: TGTGCCGCGCCGGGACAGGGAAAAAACAAGAATCAGCCCCAGCATTTT.

The table lists this clone with a count of one. The chain uses TRBV5-1 and TRBJ1-4; 9 bases agree with TRBD1. The CDR3 runs 16 residues. V shed 3 bases, J shed 4 bases, and the junction held 7 bases outside the gene matches. Germline CDR1 SGHRS, CDR2 YFSETQ. This CDR3 is CASSWAGTGLNEKLFF. The CDR3 nucleotides are TGCGCCAGCAGCTGGGCGGGGACAGGGCTTAATGAAAAACTGTTTTTT.

The rearrangement links TRBV6-5 to TRBJ2-2; D gene unclear. Trimming removed 2 bases at V and 0 bases at J, with 10 bases between. Germline CDR1 MNHEY, CDR2 SVGAGI. This CDR3 is built from 16 residues. The CDR3 DNA follows: TGTGCCAGCAGTTACCGCGAACTTGCGAACACCGGGGAGCTGTTTTTT. Protein product: CASSYRELANTGELFF.

Only a few counts were recorded for this clone. Other DNA sequences in the same sample also yield this CDR3. The J gene is TRBJ2-1, the V gene TRBV7-2, with 7 bases lining up with TRBD2. V trimming: 0 bases; J trimming: 5 bases; junction bases outside the gene matches: 1. The CDR3 has 14 residues. CDR1 SGHTA and CDR2 FQGNSA come from the germline V gene. The CDR3 here is CASSLAGGNNEQFF. The DNA for the CDR3 is TGTGCCAGCAGCTTAGCGGGGGGGAACAATGAGCAGTTCTTC.

J is TRBJ2-3 and V is TRBV7-6, with TRBD1 matching 9 bases. CDR3 size: 15 residues. V was clipped by 2 bases and J by 5 bases; unmatched bases: 5. Germline assignment: CDR1 SGHVS and CDR2 FNYEAQ. CDR3 residues: CASSLRGTGLDTQYF. In DNA form, the CDR3 reads TGTGCCAGCAGCTTAAGGGGGACAGGGTTAGATACGCAGTATTTT.

The chain combines TRBV10-3 with TRBJ1-2; 9 positions agree with TRBD1. The CDR3 has 11 amino acids. Germline-derived CDR1 and CDR2 are ENHRY and SYGVKD. Trimming cost V 8 bases and J 7 bases; bases outside gene matches: 2. The CDR3 region is CAIGTGTGYTF. CDR3 nucleotide sequence: TGTGCCATCGGGACAGGGACTGGCTACACCTTC.